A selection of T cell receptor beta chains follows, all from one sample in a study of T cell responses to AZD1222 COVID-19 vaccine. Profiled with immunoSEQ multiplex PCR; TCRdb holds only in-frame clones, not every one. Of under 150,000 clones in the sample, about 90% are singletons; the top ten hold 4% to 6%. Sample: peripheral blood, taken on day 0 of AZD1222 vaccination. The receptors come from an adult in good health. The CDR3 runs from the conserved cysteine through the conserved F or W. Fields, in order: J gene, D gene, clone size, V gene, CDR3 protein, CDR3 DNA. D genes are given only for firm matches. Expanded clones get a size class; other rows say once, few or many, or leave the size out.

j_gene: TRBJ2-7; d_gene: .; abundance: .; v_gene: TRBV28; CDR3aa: CASSLNNEQYF; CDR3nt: TGTGCCAGCAGTTTAAACAACGAGCAGTACTTC
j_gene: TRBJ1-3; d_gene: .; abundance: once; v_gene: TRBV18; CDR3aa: CASSPLRAQEARNTIYF; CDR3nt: TGTGCCAGCTCACCACTAAGGGCGCAAGAAGCACGAAACACCATATATTTT
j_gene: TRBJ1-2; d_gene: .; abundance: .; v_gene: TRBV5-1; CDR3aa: CASSPEGGYDYGYTF; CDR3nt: TGCGCCAGCAGCCCGGAGGGGGGGTACGACTATGGCTACACCTTC
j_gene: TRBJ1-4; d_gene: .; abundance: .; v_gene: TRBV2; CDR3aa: CASSWGEKLFF; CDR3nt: TGTGCCAGCAGTTGGGGTGAAAAACTGTTTTTT
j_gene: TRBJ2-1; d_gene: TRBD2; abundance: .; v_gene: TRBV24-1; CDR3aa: CATSDPTSGAHNEQFF; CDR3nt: TGTGCCACCAGTGACCCTACTAGCGGGGCTCACAATGAGCAGTTCTTC
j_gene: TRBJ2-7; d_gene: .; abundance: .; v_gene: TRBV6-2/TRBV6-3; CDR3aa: CASSRTGTFYEQYF; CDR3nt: TGTGCCAGCAGTCGCACGGGGACATTCTACGAGCAGTACTTC
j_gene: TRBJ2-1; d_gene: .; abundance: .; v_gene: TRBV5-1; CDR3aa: CASSLEGSSYNEQFF; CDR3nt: TGCGCCAGCAGCTTGGAGGGTAGCTCCTACAATGAGCAGTTCTTC
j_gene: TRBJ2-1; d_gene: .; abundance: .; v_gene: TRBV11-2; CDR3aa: CASSPTIHNEQFF; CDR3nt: TGTGCCAGCAGCCCCACCATCCACAATGAGCAGTTCTTC
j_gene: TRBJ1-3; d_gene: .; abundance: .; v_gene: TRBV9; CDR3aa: CASSLMTALSGNTIYF; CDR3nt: TGTGCCAGCAGCCTTATGACAGCGCTCTCTGGAAACACCATATATTTT
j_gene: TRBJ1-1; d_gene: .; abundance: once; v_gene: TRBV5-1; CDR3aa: CASSPGHGTEAFF; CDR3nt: TGCGCCAGCAGCCCGGGACACGGCACTGAAGCTTTCTTT
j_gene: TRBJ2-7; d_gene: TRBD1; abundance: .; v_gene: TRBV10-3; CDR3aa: CAISSSPTGQGGYEQYF; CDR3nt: TGTGCCATCAGTTCCTCACCTACAGGACAGGGGGGCTACGAGCAGTACTTC
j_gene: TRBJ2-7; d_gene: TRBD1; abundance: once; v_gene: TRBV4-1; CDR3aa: CASSQSGTADHEQYF; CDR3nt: TGCGCCAGCAGCCAGTCCGGGACAGCCGATCACGAGCAGTACTTC
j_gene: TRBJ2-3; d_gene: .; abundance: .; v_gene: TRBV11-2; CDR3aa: CASSQEVTDTQYF; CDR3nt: TGTGCCAGCAGCCAGGAAGTAACAGATACGCAGTATTTT
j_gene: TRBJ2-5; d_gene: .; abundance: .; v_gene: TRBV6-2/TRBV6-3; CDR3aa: CASSSMSRETQYF; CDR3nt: TGTGCCAGCAGTTCGATGAGCAGGGAGACCCAGTACTTC
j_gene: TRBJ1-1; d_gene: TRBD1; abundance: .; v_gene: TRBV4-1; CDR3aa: CASSQRGQANTEAFF; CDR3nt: TGCGCCAGCAGCCAGAGAGGACAGGCGAACACTGAAGCTTTCTTT
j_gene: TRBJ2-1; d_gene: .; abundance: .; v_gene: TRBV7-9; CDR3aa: CASSSQPGGANEQFF; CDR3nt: TGTGCCAGCAGCTCCCAACCTGGCGGTGCGAATGAGCAGTTCTTC